Listed below are T cell receptor beta chains from one sample, sequenced in a study of blood T cell repertoires in COVID-19. TCRdb's copy holds only in-frame clones and misses some; the assay was immunoSEQ multiplex PCR. The sample records 330,000 or so clones, approximately 90% being singletons. Sample: peripheral blood. Every receptor here comes from a man younger than 45 with COVID-19, enrolled during active disease. Both conserved end residues are part of each CDR3. The D gene is left open where the match is weak. Size tells how often a clone was seen (once, few, many) or the class of an expanded clone, and some rows leave it out.

v_gene	j_gene	d_gene	abundance	CDR3aa	CDR3nt
TRBV27	TRBJ2-1	TRBD2	-	CASSLAGGPDEQFF	TGTGCCAGCAGTTTAGCGGGGGGGCCGGACGAGCAGTTCTTC
TRBV6-1	TRBJ1-1	-	-	CASSDQTYHMNTEAFF	TGTGCCAGCAGTGACCAGACATACCACATGAACACTGAAGCTTTCTTT
TRBV29-1	TRBJ1-2	TRBD1	-	CSVDETGNGYTF	TGCAGCGTTGATGAGACAGGGAATGGCTACACCTTC
TRBV28	TRBJ1-1	-	-	CASTGSNTEAFF	TGTGCCAGCACAGGATCGAACACTGAAGCTTTCTTT
TRBV5-6	TRBJ2-3	TRBD2	-	CASSSAGGQGADTQYF	TGTGCCAGCAGCTCGGCGGGGGGCCAGGGCGCAGATACGCAGTATTTT
TRBV5-1	TRBJ2-3	TRBD2	-	CASSLALAGGETDTQYF	TGCGCCAGCAGCTTGGCCCTAGCGGGGGGGGAGACAGATACGCAGTATTTT
TRBV7-3	TRBJ2-2	-	-	CASSLSGQITGELFF	TGTGCCAGCAGCTTATCAGGACAGATCACCGGGGAGCTGTTTTTT
TRBV12-3/TRBV12-4	TRBJ2-7	TRBD1	once	CASRGDSNEQYF	TGTGCCAGCAGAGGGGACAGTAACGAGCAGTACTTC
TRBV7-2	TRBJ1-6	-	-	CASSPEQEILNSPLHF	TGTGCCAGCAGCCCGGAACAGGAGATTCTCAATTCACCCCTCCACTTT
TRBV18	TRBJ1-1	-	-	CASSSYWAGNTEAFF	TGTGCCAGCTCTTCTTACTGGGCAGGGAACACTGAAGCTTTCTTT
TRBV4-3	TRBJ2-7	TRBD2	-	CASSPGTSGAYEQYF	TGCGCCAGCAGCCCCGGGACTAGCGGTGCCTACGAGCAGTACTTC
TRBV7-2	TRBJ1-2	TRBD1	once	CASSLGTGGYGYTF	TGTGCCAGCAGCTTAGGGACAGGGGGCTATGGCTACACCTTC
TRBV7-2	TRBJ1-5	-	-	CASSLDSTYQPQHF	TGTGCCAGCAGCTTAGACTCGACATATCAGCCCCAGCATTTT
TRBV19	TRBJ2-1	TRBD2	-	CASSRAGGTRSSYNEQFF	TGTGCCAGTAGTCGAGCGGGGGGTACCCGAAGCTCCTACAATGAGCAGTTCTTC
TRBV9	TRBJ2-3	TRBD1	-	CASSDNRGSSTDTQYF	TGTGCCAGCAGCGACAACAGGGGCTCTAGCACAGATACGCAGTATTTT
TRBV7-8	TRBJ2-1	TRBD2	-	CASSVSAWTSGNEQFF	TGTGCCAGCAGCGTTTCAGCTTGGACTAGCGGGAATGAGCAGTTCTTC